The clone carrying this T cell receptor beta chain showed up just once. Libraries were prepared by immunoSEQ multiplex PCR; TCRdb keeps only in-frame clonotypes and omits some of them. Among about 120,000 clones listed, around nine tenths were seen once. This entry comes from a study of Tregs in tolerant kidney transplant recipients. This CDR3 is 14 amino acids long. Germline loops: CDR1 SGHDT, CDR2 YYEEEE. Trimming stripped 0 bases from V and 3 bases from J, with 6 bases between. CD4+CD25+CD127- Tregs, CD4+CD25- non-Tregs, CD4 and CD8 cells were sorted. This chain uses TRBV5-6 with TRBJ1-4; D gene uncertain. Sequencing input: CD4+ T cells from blood. The origin of this receptor is a human donor in good health. The CDR3 loop is CASSLAKANEKLFF. Here the CDR3 DNA reads TGTGCCAGCAGCTTGGCAAAAGCTAATGAAAAACTGTTTTTT.